Detailed here is one TCR beta chain. Its antigen is undetermined. No DNA is shown, since the ends of the CDR3 on it are uncertain; the CDR3 is the one TCRdb lists. The source of the sample is a study of cytomegalovirus exposure and HLA in healthy donors. The donors (healthy individuals) were bone marrow donors. Including both end residues, the CDR3 is 14 amino acids long. The germline V gene has CDR1 SQVTM and CDR2 ANQGSEA. Study-level points and caveats: Some V segments, including TRBV6-2 and TRBV6-3, were excluded as indistinguishable. In a later analysis, V- and J-gene trimming of beta chains associated with a DCLRE1C missense variant, replicated independently.

Researchers ran the PCR with 60 Vbeta and 13 Jbeta primers. The assay was immunoSEQ multiplex PCR, and TCRdb's table has in-frame clones only and misses some. Of about 80,000 clones detected, 79% appear once; the ten largest clones hold 22%. Sequences were obtained from PBMCs. This TCR was recovered from a woman in her thirties or forties in good health and CMV-seropositive. The chain is built from TRBV29-1 and TRBJ2-7; the table's D call of TRBD1 was not tested on the DNA. The CDR3 region is CSTSGVGTGTKQYF.